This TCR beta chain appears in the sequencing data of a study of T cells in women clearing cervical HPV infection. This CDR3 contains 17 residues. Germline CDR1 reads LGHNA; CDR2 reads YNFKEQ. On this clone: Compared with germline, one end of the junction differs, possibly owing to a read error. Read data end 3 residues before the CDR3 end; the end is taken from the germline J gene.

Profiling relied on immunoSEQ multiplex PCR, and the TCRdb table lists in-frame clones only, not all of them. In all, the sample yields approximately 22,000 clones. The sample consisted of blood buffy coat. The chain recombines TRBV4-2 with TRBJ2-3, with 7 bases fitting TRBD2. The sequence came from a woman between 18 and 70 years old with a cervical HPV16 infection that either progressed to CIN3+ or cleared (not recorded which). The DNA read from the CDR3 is TGCGCCAGCAGCCAAGCAAGTACTAGCGAGTTCACAGATACG. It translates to CASSQASTSEFTDT. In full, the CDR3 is CASSQASTSEFTDTQYF.